These 13 T cell receptor beta chains came from one sample sequenced in a study of shared clonotypes between healthy human individuals. Using immunoSEQ multiplex PCR, the repertoire was profiled, and TCRdb retains in-frame clones only, with some absent. The table records roughly 1,000,000 clones, approximately 80% of them present only once. Sequenced: memory CD4+ T cells from PBMCs. Stated subset: CD45RA-negative fraction. The receptor set was obtained from a young man in good health. Some clones in this sample may be carry-over from other donors' samples.

As to this clone: A much more abundant neighbour one base away suggests this may be a read error. This chain links TRBV10-3 with TRBJ2-5, with 8 bases that match TRBD1. The ends lost 6 bases at V and 2 bases at J; junction bases unmatched: 2. The germline gives CDR1 ENHRY, CDR2 SYGVKD. The CDR3 runs to 13 residues. This CDR3 reads CAISQGAQETQYF. The CDR3, as DNA: TGTGCCATCAGCCAGGGGGCGCAAGAGACCCAGTACTTC.

The rearrangement links TRBV5-1 to TRBJ2-7; 11 nucleotides align to TRBD2. Per the germline V gene, CDR1 is SGHRS and CDR2 is YFSETQ. Trimming cost V 3 bases and J 6 bases; bases outside gene matches: 5. This CDR3 region has 14 residues. The CDR3 loop reads CASSSTSGSREQYF. CDR3 sequence (DNA): TGCGCCAGCAGCTCTACTAGCGGGAGTCGCGAGCAGTACTTC.

The chain carries TRBV4-2 and TRBJ2-7; the D call may be TRBD1 or TRBD2 (5 bases each). The CDR3 has 15 amino acids. Germline CDR1 is LGHNA and CDR2 is YNFKEQ. V was cut by 3 bases and J by 2 bases, with 14 bases left in between. The CDR3 nucleotides read TGTGCCAGCAGCCATGCATCCGGGACCACCTACGAGCAGTACTTC. It codes for CASSHASGTTYEQYF.

With respect to this clone: This may arise from a read error, as a much more abundant clone is one base away. Given the absence of the conserved phenylalanine or tryptophan at the CDR3 end, a read error is likely. The chain employs TRBV29-1 and TRBJ2-2; the match to TRBD1 covers 9 bases. The CDR3 spans 17 residues. The ends lost 4 bases at V and 3 bases at J; junction bases unmatched: 12. The germline CDR1 and CDR2 sequences are SQVTM and ANQGSEA. The chain's CDR3 is CSVAIIPGQGYTGELFL. The CDR3 DNA sequence: TGCAGCGTTGCCATCATACCGGGACAGGGATACACCGGGGAGCTGTTTCTT.

The V gene is TRBV6-1, the J gene TRBJ1-3; D not resolved. V was shortened by 8 bases and J by 7 bases, with 15 bases between the two germline ends. The CDR3 is 13 residues long. The germline V gene encodes CDR1 MNHNS and CDR2 SASEGT. The DNA of the CDR3 is TGTGCCAGCTCGGACCGGTCGCGTAACACCATATATTTT. It is translated as CASSDRSRNTIYF.

The rearrangement links TRBV7-8 to TRBJ2-1; the D gene is possibly TRBD1 (6 bases). The CDR3 contains 12 residues. The V gene's germline CDR1 is SGHVS and CDR2 FQNEAQ. V lost 3 bases to trimming and J lost 12 bases, with 12 bases between them. CDR3 loop: CASSFLETGQFF. The CDR3 bases are TGTGCCAGCAGCTTCCTTGAGACAGGGCAGTTCTTC. Complete variable domain (other parts from reference TRBV7-8 and TRBJ2-1): GAGVSQSPRYKVAKRGQDVALRCDPISGHVSLFWYQQALGQGPEFLTYFQNEAQLDKSGLPSDRFFAERPEGSVSTLKIQRTQQEDSAVYLCASSFLETGQFFGPGTRLTVL.

The J gene is TRBJ2-2, the V gene TRBV6-6; 7 nucleotides match TRBD1. The germline CDR1 and CDR2 sequences are MNHNY and SVGAGI (reference sequence). V lost 6 bases to trimming and J lost 5 bases; unmatched junction nucleotides: 6. The CDR3 loop spans 14 amino acids. The CDR3 loop is CASRTGYATGELFF. In DNA, the CDR3 is TGTGCCAGCAGGACAGGGTATGCAACCGGGGAGCTGTTTTTT.

The chain carries TRBV6-5 and TRBJ1-3; D is unresolved. V gave up 0 bases and J gave up 0 bases, with 9 bases separating them. The CDR3 has 16 amino acids. Germline loops: CDR1 MNHEY, CDR2 SVGAGI. For the CDR3, the DNA is TGTGCCAGCAGTTACTCGGGCTACGGCTCTGGAAACACCATATATTTT. As protein: CASSYSGYGSGNTIYF.

The chain links TRBV27 to TRBJ2-7; possible D gene TRBD1, 5 bases. Germline V gives CDR1 MNHEY, CDR2 SMNVEV (reference sequence). The CDR3 is made up of 12 amino acids. With 8 bases removed from V and 3 bases from J, the gap between germline ends came to 11 bases. The CDR3 reads CASRAGIYEQYF. For the CDR3, the DNA is TGTGCCAGCCGGGCAGGGATCTACGAGCAGTACTTC.

The CDR3 DNA is TGTGCCAGCAGCCAATCCGGACTAGCGGGAGTGTACACCGGGGAGCTGTTTTTT. This translates into CASSQSGLAGVYTGELFF. The chain joins TRBV16 to TRBJ2-2, with TRBD2 identical over 13 bases. V lost 0 bases, J lost 3 bases, and 4 bases stayed unmatched. The length of the CDR3 is 18 residues. In germline, CDR1 is KGHSY, CDR2 FQNENV.

The V and J genes are TRBV6-5 and TRBJ2-2; 8 bases are a match to TRBD1. V lost 1 base, J lost 7 bases, and 2 bases stayed unmatched. The V gene's germline CDR1 is MNHEY and CDR2 SVGAGI. The CDR3 is 14 residues long. CDR3 amino acids: CASSYLTGVGELFF. Here the CDR3 DNA reads TGTGCCAGCAGTTACTTGACAGGGGTCGGGGAGCTGTTTTTT.

This chain uses TRBV30 with TRBJ1-1, with D unresolved. With 7 bases removed from V and 1 base from J, the gap between germline ends came to 7 bases. The CDR3 runs 11 residues. Germline V CDR1 and CDR2: GTSNPN, SVGIG (reference sequence). Here the CDR3 DNA reads TGTGCCTTAAAGAGGAACACTGAAGCTTTCTTT. Translation: CALKRNTEAFF.

In regard to this clone: A read error is the likely source, as a far larger clone sits one nucleotide away. No conserved phenylalanine or tryptophan is present at the end of the CDR3, so a read error is the likely explanation. This chain uses TRBV30 with TRBJ1-4; 8 positions match TRBD1. The CDR3 is 16 amino acids. Germline lookup yields CDR1 GTSNPN and CDR2 SVGIG (reference sequence). V lost 5 bases and J lost 2; bases outside the gene matches: 10. CDR3 DNA: TGTGCCTGGGACCTGCAGGGGGCTGGGACTAATGAAAAACTGTTTCTT. It codes for CAWDLQGAGTNEKLFL.